This passage covers 25 T cell receptor beta chains from one sample sequenced in a study of shared clonotypes between healthy human individuals. This table comes from immunoSEQ multiplex PCR, and its TCRdb copy is limited to in-frame clones, with some not included. The table records roughly 2,000,000 clones, about 95% of them present only once. Terminally differentiated effector memory CD45RA+ cells were left out of the naive CD8 fraction, which was CD45RO-negative and positively selected for CCR7. Sample: naive CD8+ T cells sorted from blood. These receptors all stem from a man in his late teens or twenties in good health.

The chain employs TRBV27 and TRBJ2-2; maybe TRBD2 (6 bases). Germline-derived CDR1 and CDR2 are MNHEY and SMNVEV (reference sequence). The V gene lost 0 bases and the J gene lost 3 bases, with 11 bases spanning the gap. This CDR3 region has 16 residues. CDR3 sequence: CASSLSGWEDTGELFF. Here the CDR3 DNA reads TGTGCCAGCAGTTTATCTGGGTGGGAGGACACCGGGGAGCTGTTTTTT.

The gene calls are TRBV5-6 and TRBJ2-3, with D unclear. Trimming removed 0 bases at V and 8 bases at J, with 7 bases between. This CDR3 region has 12 residues. Germline lookup yields CDR1 SGHDT and CDR2 YYEEEE. CDR3 in amino acids: CASSLGPVTQYF. CDR3 DNA sequence: TGTGCCAGCAGCTTGGGACCGGTTACGCAGTATTTT.

This clone was seen a few times. This chain joins TRBV6-1 and TRBJ1-2, with 7 bases identical to TRBD1. V trimming: 11 bases; J trimming: 4 bases; junction bases outside the gene matches: 7. The CDR3 is 12 amino acids. Germline V CDR1 and CDR2: MNHNS, SASEGT. CDR3 protein: CAAGGRSYGYTF. CDR3 in DNA: TGTGCCGCAGGGGGGCGCAGCTATGGCTACACCTTC.

The V gene is TRBV6-5, the J gene TRBJ1-5; weak D call: TRBD1 (5 bases). Germline-derived CDR1 and CDR2 are MNHEY and SVGAGI. V was trimmed by 6 bases and J by 6 bases, leaving 12 bases between them. The CDR3 contains 13 residues. The CDR3 reads CASSEGRVQPQHF. DNA for the CDR3: TGTGCCAGCAGCGAGGGGCGTGTTCAGCCCCAGCATTTT.

The genes are TRBV29-1 and TRBJ1-2, with 9 bases that match TRBD1. Germline V gives CDR1 SQVTM, CDR2 ANQGSEA. The CDR3 runs to 17 residues. V lost 5 bases to trimming and J lost 3 bases; unmatched junction nucleotides: 16. The CDR3 is CSVLRPGQGAVDYGYTF. Here the CDR3 DNA reads TGCAGCGTTTTACGACCGGGACAGGGAGCCGTCGACTATGGCTACACCTTC.

The chain combines TRBV27 with TRBJ1-6; D ambiguous. The CDR3 runs 17 residues. The V and J ends lost 0 bases and 7 bases respectively, with 16 bases between them. Germline V gives CDR1 MNHEY, CDR2 SMNVEV (reference sequence). This CDR3 is CASSLSYASLPNSPLHF. The CDR3 DNA follows: TGTGCCAGCAGTTTATCGTACGCCTCTCTACCCAATTCACCCCTCCACTTT.

The chain is built from TRBV2 and TRBJ1-1; 9 bases are a match to TRBD1. V trimming: 6 bases; J trimming: 11 bases; junction bases outside the gene matches: 10. The CDR3 is 13 residues long. Germline assignment: CDR1 SNHLY and CDR2 FYNNEI. DNA of the CDR3: TGTGCCAGCAGCCCGGGACAGGGTATTGGCGCTTTCTTT. It codes for CASSPGQGIGAFF.

CDR3 bases: TGTGCCAGCAGCCGCGGGACAGGAGACGAAAGAGGCTACACCTTC. It is translated as CASSRGTGDERGYTF. The genes are TRBV5-4 and TRBJ1-2, with 8 bases lining up with TRBD1. Germline V CDR1 and CDR2: SGHNT, YYREEE (reference sequence). Unmatched junction bases numbered 13, after V lost 4 bases and J lost 8 bases. This CDR3 has 15 amino acids.

This chain uses TRBV5-1 with TRBJ1-2, with 7 bases that match TRBD1. With 3 bases clipped from V and 6 bases from J, the junction kept 17 bases outside the gene matches. This CDR3 is 17 amino acids long. Germline loops: CDR1 SGHRS, CDR2 YFSETQ. The CDR3, as DNA: TGCGCCAGCAGCTCATATTTGACAGGGTTGGGAGAAGATGGCTACACCTTC. Encoded protein: CASSSYLTGLGEDGYTF.

The chain recombines TRBV29-1 with TRBJ1-2; 9 bases match TRBD1. The germline V gene encodes CDR1 SQVTM and CDR2 ANQGSEA. V lost 4 bases to trimming and J lost 4 bases; unmatched junction nucleotides: 7. The CDR3 spans 14 residues. CDR3: CSVGQGVQSYGYTF. The CDR3 bases are TGCAGCGTTGGACAGGGGGTCCAGTCCTATGGCTACACCTTC.

The chain couples TRBV7-9 to TRBJ2-5; D unclear. V was shortened by 5 bases and J by 2 bases, with 12 bases between the two germline ends. Per the germline V gene, CDR1 is SEHNR and CDR2 is FQNEAQ (reference sequence). The CDR3 totals 14 residues. DNA of the CDR3: TGTGCCAGCAGCCCTATGGGAATTCAAGAGACCCAGTACTTC. Translating it yields CASSPMGIQETQYF.

The rearrangement joins TRBV18 to TRBJ2-7; 9 bases are shared with TRBD1. This CDR3 is 16 amino acids long. Germline-derived CDR1 and CDR2 are KGHSH and LQKENI. With V trimmed by 1 base and J by 0 bases, 4 bases remained unmatched. The CDR3 spells CASSPLDRGGSYEQYF. DNA for the CDR3: TGTGCCAGCTCACCACTAGACAGGGGGGGCTCCTACGAGCAGTACTTC.

V usage is TRBV6-5 and J usage is TRBJ1-2; maybe TRBD1 (5 bases). V was shortened by 2 bases and J by 6 bases, with 13 bases between the two germline ends. Germline-derived CDR1 and CDR2 are MNHEY and SVGAGI. The CDR3 loop spans 14 amino acids. For the CDR3, the DNA is TGTGCCAGCAGTTACGGGAGGGGAGTCGATGGCTACACCTTC. Encoded protein: CASSYGRGVDGYTF.

Of note for this clone: The sample carries other DNA sequences with the same CDR3. The chain links TRBV27 to TRBJ2-7; 7 nucleotides match TRBD1. With 4 bases clipped from V and 3 bases from J, the junction kept 6 bases outside the gene matches. Germline loops: CDR1 MNHEY, CDR2 SMNVEV (reference sequence). CDR3 length: 14 residues. As DNA, the CDR3 is TGTGCCAGCAGTTCATACCGGGACAGCTACGAGCAGTACTTC. It yields the protein CASSSYRDSYEQYF.

This chain joins TRBV13 and TRBJ2-5, with D perhaps matching TRBD1 (6 bases). The V gene lost 0 bases and the J gene lost 5 bases, with 13 bases spanning the gap. The CDR3 spans 15 residues. Looked up from germline, CDR1 is PRHDT and CDR2 is FYEKMQ (reference sequence). The CDR3 region is CASSLGGAREETQYF. CDR3 sequence (DNA): TGTGCCAGCAGCTTAGGGGGGGCCAGGGAGGAGACCCAGTACTTC.

This clone was observed once. This chain uses TRBV30 with TRBJ1-1, with D possibly being TRBD1 (5 bases). Germline V gene lookup returns CDR1 GTSNPN and CDR2 SVGIG (reference sequence). The CDR3 runs to 14 residues. V lost 4 bases and J 1 base, leaving 13 bases between the germline ends. The CDR3: CAWNYGQGNTEAFF. The CDR3 DNA is TGTGCCTGGAATTATGGGCAGGGGAACACTGAAGCTTTCTTT.

The chain recombines TRBV13 with TRBJ2-1; TRBD2 might be the D (6 bases). Germline CDR1 is PRHDT and CDR2 is FYEKMQ (reference sequence). Trimming cost V 1 base and J 5 bases, with 12 bases left between them. The CDR3 runs 15 residues. The CDR3 here is CASSLEVGGHNEQFF. In DNA, the CDR3 is TGTGCCAGCAGCTTAGAGGTGGGGGGACACAATGAGCAGTTCTTC.

Worth noting for this clone: Other DNA sequences in the sample encode the same CDR3. The gene calls are TRBV7-2 and TRBJ2-7; 9 bases align to TRBD1. Unmatched junction bases numbered 0, after V lost 3 bases and J lost 0 bases. The CDR3 is 14 amino acids. Germline V gene lookup returns CDR1 SGHTA and CDR2 FQGNSA. DNA for the CDR3: TGTGCCAGCAGCTTGACAGGGGGCTCCTACGAGCAGTACTTC. Protein: CASSLTGGSYEQYF.

V gene TRBV19 combines with J gene TRBJ2-1; no clear D gene. V lost 3 bases and J lost 5, with 8 bases in between. Germline values: CDR1 LNHDA, CDR2 SQIVND (reference sequence). The CDR3 is 13 residues long. The CDR3 here is CASSMLIDNEQFF. The CDR3 DNA sequence: TGTGCCAGTAGTATGTTGATAGACAATGAGCAGTTCTTC.

The chain joins TRBV6-6 to TRBJ2-1; D may be TRBD2 (6 bases). There are 12 residues in the CDR3. V was trimmed by 8 bases and J by 3 bases, leaving 8 bases between them. The germline V gene has CDR1 MNHNY and CDR2 SVGAGI (reference sequence). This CDR3 reads CASGGNYNEQFF. CDR3 coding DNA: TGTGCCAGCGGGGGGAACTACAATGAGCAGTTCTTC.

About this clone itself: This sample also contains other DNA sequences that code for the same CDR3. The chain has TRBV9 and TRBJ1-2; 10 bases match TRBD1. This CDR3 has 12 amino acids. CDR1 and CDR2 (germline): SGDLS, YYNGEE. J lost 7 bases, V lost 3 bases, and 0 bases had no gene match. The CDR3 loop reads CASSGTGGGYTF. The CDR3 DNA sequence: TGTGCCAGCAGCGGGACAGGGGGTGGCTACACCTTC.

The rearrangement uses TRBV6-5 and TRBJ2-1; TRBD2 matches 8 bases. This CDR3 is built from 15 residues. J gave up 7 bases and V 8 bases, and 13 bases lay outside the gene matches. The germline V gene encodes CDR1 MNHEY and CDR2 SVGAGI. The CDR3 DNA reads as TGTGCCAGCCGGCCTCCCATAGCGGGACTTAATGAGCAGTTCTTC. This translates into CASRPPIAGLNEQFF.

The genes are TRBV4-1 and TRBJ2-1; possibly TRBD1 or TRBD2 for D (5 bases each). Germline CDR1 and CDR2: MGHRA and YSYEKL. Trimming cost V 4 bases and J 0 bases, with 13 bases left between them. CDR3 size: 16 residues. CDR3 coding DNA: TGCGCCAGCAGCCTGCTACTAGGGACCTCCTACAATGAGCAGTTCTTC. It is translated as CASSLLLGTSYNEQFF.

The chain recombines TRBV7-9 with TRBJ2-1; D may match TRBD1 or TRBD2 (6 bases each). The CDR3 runs 15 residues. V lost 8 bases and J 5 bases, leaving 19 bases between the germline ends. Germline values: CDR1 SEHNR, CDR2 FQNEAQ (reference sequence). The CDR3 spells CASGIFGGADNEQFF. CDR3 in DNA: TGTGCCAGCGGCATCTTCGGGGGCGCCGACAATGAGCAGTTCTTC.

J is TRBJ2-2 and V is TRBV4-1; D is undetermined. Trimming pared 2 bases from V and 0 bases from J, leaving 7 bases between. The CDR3 has 15 amino acids. Germline loops: CDR1 MGHRA, CDR2 YSYEKL. CDR3 sequence (DNA): TGCGCCAGCAGCCAACTCGTACCGAACACCGGGGAGCTGTTTTTT. Its protein is CASSQLVPNTGELFF.